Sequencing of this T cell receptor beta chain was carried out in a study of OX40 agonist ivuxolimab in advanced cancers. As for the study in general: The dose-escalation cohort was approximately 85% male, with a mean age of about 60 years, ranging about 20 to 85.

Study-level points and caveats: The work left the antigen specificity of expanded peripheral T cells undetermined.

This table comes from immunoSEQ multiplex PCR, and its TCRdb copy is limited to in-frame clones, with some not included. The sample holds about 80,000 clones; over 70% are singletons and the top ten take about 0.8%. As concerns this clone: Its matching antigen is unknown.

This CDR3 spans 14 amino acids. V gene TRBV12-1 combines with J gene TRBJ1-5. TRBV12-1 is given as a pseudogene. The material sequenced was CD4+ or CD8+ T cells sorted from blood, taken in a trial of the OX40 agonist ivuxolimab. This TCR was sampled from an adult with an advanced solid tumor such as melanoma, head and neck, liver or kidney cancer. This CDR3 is CASSFPRVNQPQHF. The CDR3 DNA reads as TGTGCCAGCAGCTTCCCGAGGGTTAACCAGCCCCAGCATTTT.